Shown below are 6 T cell receptor beta chains from a single sample sequenced in a study of T-cell reconstitution after alpha-beta-depleted transplantation in children. Unique molecular identifiers featured in how the TCRbeta library was prepared. TCRdb reanalysed the PCR reads using MiXCR and keeps one entry per CDR3 protein. The data contain approximately 630,000 distinct CDR3 sequences, around 13% of them singletons. The sequences come from PBMCs, collected before TCRalphabeta/CD19-depleted stem cell transplant. The source is a girl aged 2-9 years with congenital amegakaryocytic thrombocytopenia, due to receive a stem cell transplant.

The chain links TRBV24-1 to TRBJ2-1; 12 bases are a match to TRBD2. This CDR3 comprises 18 residues. Germline V lookup: CDR1 KGHDR, CDR2 SFDVKD. V lost 2 bases to trimming and J lost 1 base; unmatched junction nucleotides: 5. DNA for the CDR3: TGTGCCACCAGTGATTACCGGACTAGCGGGGCATCCTACAATGAGCAGTTCTTC. Translating gives CATSDYRTSGASYNEQFF.

This clonotype was counted at least ten times. The chain is built from TRBV20-1 and TRBJ2-1, with 11 nucleotides matching TRBD2. Germline V CDR1 and CDR2: DFQATT, SNEGSKA (reference sequence). The CDR3 runs 14 residues. With V trimmed by 6 bases and J by 5 bases, 6 bases remained unmatched. This CDR3 is CSAIAGGVNNEQFF. The CDR3 bases are TGCAGTGCAATAGCGGGAGGGGTTAACAATGAGCAGTTCTTC.

This clonotype was detected only a few times. The CDR3 loop is CASSLGRASSYNEQFF. The CDR3 DNA reads as TGTGCCAGCAGCTTAGGCCGGGCCAGCTCCTACAATGAGCAGTTCTTC. The chain employs TRBV7-6 and TRBJ2-1, with unresolved D. With 1 base removed from V and 0 bases from J, the gap between germline ends came to 10 bases. The CDR3 totals 16 residues. Germline V lookup: CDR1 SGHVS, CDR2 FNYEAQ. Supplemented by reference TRBV7-6 and TRBJ2-1, the full variable domain reads GAGVSQSPRYKVTKRGQDVALRCDPISGHVSLYWYRQALGQGPEFLTYFNYEAQQDKSGLPNDRFSAERPEGSISTLTIQRTEQRDSAMYRCASSLGRASSYNEQFFGPGTRLTVL.

This clonotype was observed a handful of times. This chain joins TRBV7-6 and TRBJ2-5, with 12 bases lining up with TRBD2. Germline V lookup: CDR1 SGHVS, CDR2 FNYEAQ. The CDR3 consists of 18 residues. With 0 bases clipped from V and 1 base from J, the junction kept 6 bases outside the gene matches. The CDR3 DNA reads TGTGCCAGCAGCTTAGCGCGACTAGCGGGAGCCTCCCAAGAGACCCAGTACTTC. Translated, it gives CASSLARLAGASQETQYF.

This clonotype was observed at least ten times. The gene calls are TRBV5-1 and TRBJ2-7; weak D call: TRBD1 (6 bases). With 4 bases removed from V and 6 bases from J, the gap between germline ends came to 11 bases. The germline CDR1 and CDR2 sequences are SGHRS and YFSETQ. The CDR3 is 12 residues long. This CDR3 reads CASSVTGSEQYF. For the CDR3, the DNA is TGCGCCAGCAGCGTGACAGGTTCCGAGCAGTACTTC.

V gene TRBV6-8 combines with J gene TRBJ2-2, with TRBD2 identical over 15 bases. The germline V gene encodes CDR1 MNHGY and CDR2 SAAAGT. V lost 5 bases, J lost 5 bases, and 9 bases stayed unmatched. CDR3 length: 18 residues. DNA for the CDR3: TGTGCCAGCAGTAACCCGGGACTAGCGGGAGGACATACCGGGGAGCTGTTTTTT. Translating it yields CASSNPGLAGGHTGELFF.